The clone carrying this TCR beta chain has just a few counts. Its antigen is unknown. Between the trimmed V and J ends, which lost 3 bases and 0 bases, there was a span of 9 bases. The CDR3 consists of 14 residues. Germline lookup yields CDR1 LNHNV and CDR2 YYDKDF (reference sequence). This sample is part of a study of T cells after yellow fever vaccination. For the study at large: Some fractions had low cell numbers, and these were prepared with SMART-Seq v4 Ultra Low Input.

5'RACE template switching produced TCR cDNA carrying a universal primer site and UMIs. TCRdb used MiXCR to reprocess the 5' RACE reads, holding one entry per CDR3 protein. The sample carries 300,000 or so distinct CDR3 sequences, approximately 8% recorded once. Study findings and constraints: Reappearance after the booster was seen for most primary-vaccination clones, at roughly 96% CD4 and 70% to 90% CD8.

The chain uses TRBV15 and TRBJ2-7, with a weak D call TRBD1 (5 bases). This clonotype originated in a man between 18 and 35 years old who received the YFV17D yellow fever vaccine. The material sequenced was CD4+ T cells sorted from PBMCs, taken 5 days after the yellow fever booster vaccination. CDR3 loop: CATSRTEGSYEQYV. The DNA of the CDR3 is TGTGCCACCAGCAGGACAGAAGGCTCCTACGAGCAGTACGTC.